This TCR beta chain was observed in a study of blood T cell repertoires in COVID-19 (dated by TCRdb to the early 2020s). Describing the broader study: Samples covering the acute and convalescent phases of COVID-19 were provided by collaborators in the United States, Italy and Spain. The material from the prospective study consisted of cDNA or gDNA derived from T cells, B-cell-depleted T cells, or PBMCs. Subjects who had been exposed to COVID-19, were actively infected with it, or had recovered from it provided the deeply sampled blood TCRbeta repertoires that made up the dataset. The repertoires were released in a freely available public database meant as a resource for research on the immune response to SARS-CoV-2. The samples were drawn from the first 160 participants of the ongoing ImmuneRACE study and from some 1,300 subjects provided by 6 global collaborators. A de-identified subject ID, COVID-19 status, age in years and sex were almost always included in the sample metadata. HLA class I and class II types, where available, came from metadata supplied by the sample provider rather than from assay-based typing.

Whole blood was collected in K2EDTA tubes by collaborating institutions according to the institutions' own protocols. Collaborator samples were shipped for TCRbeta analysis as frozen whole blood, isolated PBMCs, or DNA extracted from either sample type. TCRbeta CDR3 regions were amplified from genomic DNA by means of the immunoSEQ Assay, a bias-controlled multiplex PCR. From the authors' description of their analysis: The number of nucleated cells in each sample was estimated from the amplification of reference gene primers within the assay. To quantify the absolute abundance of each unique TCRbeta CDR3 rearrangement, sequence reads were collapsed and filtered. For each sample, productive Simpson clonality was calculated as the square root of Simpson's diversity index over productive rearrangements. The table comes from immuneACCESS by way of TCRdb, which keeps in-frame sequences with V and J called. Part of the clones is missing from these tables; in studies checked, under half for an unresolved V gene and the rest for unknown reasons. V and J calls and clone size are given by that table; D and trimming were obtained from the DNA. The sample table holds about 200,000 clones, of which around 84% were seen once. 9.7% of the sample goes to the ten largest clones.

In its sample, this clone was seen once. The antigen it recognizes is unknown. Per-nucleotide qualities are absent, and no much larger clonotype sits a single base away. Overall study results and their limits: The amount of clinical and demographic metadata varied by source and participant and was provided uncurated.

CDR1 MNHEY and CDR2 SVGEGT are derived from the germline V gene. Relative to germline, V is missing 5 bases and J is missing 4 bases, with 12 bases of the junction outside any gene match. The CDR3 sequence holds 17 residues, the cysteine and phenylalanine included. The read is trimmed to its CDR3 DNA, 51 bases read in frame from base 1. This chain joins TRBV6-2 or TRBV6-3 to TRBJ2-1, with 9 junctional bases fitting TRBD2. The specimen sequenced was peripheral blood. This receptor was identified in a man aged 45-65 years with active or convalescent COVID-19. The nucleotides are TGTGCCAGCAGTCCCGCGACTAGCGGAAAACGTTACAATGAGCAGTTCTTC. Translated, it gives CASSPATSGKRYNEQFF.